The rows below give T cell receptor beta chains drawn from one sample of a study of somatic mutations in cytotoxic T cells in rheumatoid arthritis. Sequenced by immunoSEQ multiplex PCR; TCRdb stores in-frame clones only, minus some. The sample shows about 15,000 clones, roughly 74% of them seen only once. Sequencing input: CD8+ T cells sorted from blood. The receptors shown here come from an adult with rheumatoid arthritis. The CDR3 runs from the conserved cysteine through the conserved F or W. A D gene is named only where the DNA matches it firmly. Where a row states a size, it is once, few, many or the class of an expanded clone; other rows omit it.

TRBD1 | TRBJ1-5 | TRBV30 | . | CAWSVQGTGEQPQHF | TGTGCCTGGAGTGTACAGGGGACAGGGGAACAGCCCCAGCATTTT
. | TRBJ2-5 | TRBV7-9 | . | CASSLGQRGETQYF | TGTGCCAGCAGCTTAGGACAGCGTGGGGAGACCCAGTACTTC
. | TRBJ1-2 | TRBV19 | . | CASMGGIYYGYTF | TGTGCCAGTATGGGGGGGATCTACTATGGCTACACCTTC
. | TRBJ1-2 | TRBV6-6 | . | CASTRDYGYTF | TGTGCCAGCACCAGGGATTATGGCTACACCTTC
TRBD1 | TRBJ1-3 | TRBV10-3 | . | CAISEPEGTASSGNTIYF | TGTGCCATCAGTGAGCCAGAGGGGACAGCGAGCTCTGGAAACACCATATATTTT
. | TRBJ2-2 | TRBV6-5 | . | CASSTAVRNTGELFF | TGTGCCAGCAGTACGGCCGTAAGAAACACCGGGGAGCTGTTTTTT
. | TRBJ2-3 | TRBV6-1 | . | CASSGGTDTQYF | TGTGCCAGCAGTGGGGGCACAGATACGCAGTATTTT
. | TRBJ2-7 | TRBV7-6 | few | CASSLGQGLTYEQYF | TGTGCCAGCAGCTTAGGCCAGGGTTTGACCTACGAGCAGTACTTC
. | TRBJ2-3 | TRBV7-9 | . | CASSPSGTTINTDTQYF | TGTGCCAGCAGCCCATCCGGGACAACGATTAACACAGATACGCAGTATTTT
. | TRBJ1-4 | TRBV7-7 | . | CASSPSGAANEKLFF | TGTGCCAGCAGCCCGTCAGGGGCGGCTAATGAAAAACTGTTTTTT
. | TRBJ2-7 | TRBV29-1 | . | CSVEEPGAGRFYEQYF | TGCAGCGTTGAAGAGCCTGGGGCGGGCAGGTTCTACGAGCAGTACTTC
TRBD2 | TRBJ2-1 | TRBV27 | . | CASSFGTTKFHEQFF | TGTGCCAGCAGTTTCGGGACTACGAAATTCCATGAGCAGTTCTTC
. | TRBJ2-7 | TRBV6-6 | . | CASSPGQTYEQYF | TGTGCCAGCAGCCCCGGACAGACTTACGAGCAGTACTTC
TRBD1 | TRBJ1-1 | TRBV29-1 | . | CSVEDPFSGTGNTEAFF | TGCAGCGTTGAAGATCCCTTTTCCGGGACAGGGAACACTGAAGCTTTCTTT
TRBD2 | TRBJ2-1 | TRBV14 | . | CASSTSGGISNEQFF | TGTGCCAGCAGCACTAGCGGGGGGATATCCAATGAGCAGTTCTTC
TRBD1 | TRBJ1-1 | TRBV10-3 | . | CANRDSLNTEAFF | TGTGCCAATCGGGACAGTCTGAACACTGAAGCTTTCTTT
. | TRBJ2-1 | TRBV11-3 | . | CASSLYYQREQFF | TGTGCCAGCAGCCTCTACTACCAGCGGGAGCAGTTCTTC
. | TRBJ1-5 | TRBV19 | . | CASSIVAQPQHF | TGTGCCAGTAGTATAGTAGCTCAGCCCCAGCATTTT
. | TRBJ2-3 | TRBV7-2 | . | CASSLEWVGTDTQYF | TGTGCCAGCAGCTTAGAGTGGGTGGGCACAGATACGCAGTATTTT
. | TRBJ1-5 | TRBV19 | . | CASRTTGALYQPQHF | TGTGCCAGTAGAACTACGGGGGCCCTATATCAGCCCCAGCATTTT
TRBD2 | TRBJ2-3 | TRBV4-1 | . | CASSPRSGVQTDTQYF | TGCGCCAGCAGCCCAAGAAGCGGGGTTCAGACAGATACGCAGTATTTT
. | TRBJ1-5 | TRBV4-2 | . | CASSPQAHSNQPQHF | TGTGCCAGCAGCCCACAGGCTCATAGCAATCAGCCCCAGCATTTT
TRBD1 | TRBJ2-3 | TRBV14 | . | CASSHYGTGGPSTDTQYF | TGTGCCAGCAGCCATTACGGGACAGGCGGTCCTTCCACAGATACGCAGTATTTT
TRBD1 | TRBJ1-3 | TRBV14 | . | CASSQDVRGNTIYF | TGTGCCAGCAGCCAAGATGTCAGGGGGAACACCATATATTTT
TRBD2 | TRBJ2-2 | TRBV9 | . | CASGGDRAGELFF | TGTGCCAGCGGGGGGGATCGAGCCGGGGAGCTGTTTTTT
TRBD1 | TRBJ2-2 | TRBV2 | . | CASIEMTGTLTGELFF | TGTGCCAGCATCGAAATGACAGGGACCCTCACCGGAGAGCTGTTTTTT
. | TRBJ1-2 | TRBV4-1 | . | CASSQEGGFGYTF | TGCGCCAGCAGCCAAGAGGGAGGATTTGGCTACACCTTC
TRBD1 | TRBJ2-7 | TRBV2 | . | CASSLTGVDSYEQYF | TGTGCCAGCAGTTTGACAGGGGTGGACTCCTACGAGCAGTACTTC
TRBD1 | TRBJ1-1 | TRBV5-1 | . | CASSLGEGFGDRGNTEAFF | TGCGCCAGCAGCTTGGGGGAGGGCTTTGGGGACAGGGGGAACACTGAAGCTTTCTTT
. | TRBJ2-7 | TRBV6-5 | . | CASSPRGYESYEQYF | TGTGCCAGCAGCCCTCGGGGATATGAGTCCTACGAGCAGTACTTC